These 24 T cell receptor beta chains were all obtained from the same sample, sequenced in a study of cytomegalovirus exposure and HLA in healthy donors. Primers: 60 Vbeta forward and 13 Jbeta reverse. Produced via immunoSEQ multiplex PCR; TCRdb's table is partial and in-frame only. Of more than 110,000 clones in the sample, 77% were seen once. What was sequenced was PBMCs. Source of these receptors: a male donor in good health and CMV-seronegative.

V and J are TRBV9 and TRBJ2-4; 14 positions match TRBD2. CDR1 is SGDLS, CDR2 YYNGEE, per germline. The CDR3 length is 19 residues. Unmatched junction bases numbered 9, after V lost 3 bases and J lost 1 base. Here the CDR3 DNA reads TGTGCCAGCAGCGAGGGGACTAGCGGGAGAAATTCTGCCAAAAACATTCAGTACTTC. Translated: CASSEGTSGRNSAKNIQYF.

V is TRBV7-3 and J is TRBJ1-4, with D tentatively TRBD1 (6 bases). The germline V gene has CDR1 SGHTA and CDR2 FQGTGA. V lost 5 bases and J lost 4, with 11 bases in between. CDR3 length: 14 amino acids. CDR3 sequence reads: CASSGDRNNEKLFF. CDR3 nucleotide sequence: TGTGCCAGCAGCGGCGACAGGAATAATGAAAAACTGTTTTTT.

J is TRBJ2-7 and V is TRBV10-2, with D possibly TRBD1 on 6 matching bases. CDR1 WSHSY and CDR2 SAAADI come from the germline V gene. The CDR3 has 14 amino acids. V gave up 7 bases and J gave up 2 bases, with 15 bases separating them. The DNA of the CDR3 is TGCGCCAGCACCCAGACAGGAAACGCCTACGAGCAGTACTTC. Translated, it gives CASTQTGNAYEQYF.

DNA of the CDR3: TGTGCTAGTGGTTTGACAGGGGTGAACACTGAAGCTTTCTTT. This codes for CASGLTGVNTEAFF. V gene TRBV12-5 combines with J gene TRBJ1-1, with 7 bases lining up with TRBD1. The length of the CDR3 is 14 residues. Germline trimming cut 2 bases from V and 0 bases from J; bases unmatched to any gene: 0. Germline CDR1 LGHNT, CDR2 FRNRAP.

V and J are TRBV6-5 and TRBJ2-7; 8 nucleotides match TRBD2. Trimming cost V 7 bases and J 6 bases; bases outside gene matches: 14. This CDR3 spans 15 amino acids. Looked up from germline, CDR1 is MNHEY and CDR2 is SVGAGI. The CDR3 DNA sequence: TGTGCCAGCACCAACCCGGGACTAGGCTCCCGCGAGCAGTACTTC. Translating it yields CASTNPGLGSREQYF.

The V and J genes are TRBV15 and TRBJ2-7; D might be TRBD2 (6 bases). V lost 4 bases and J lost 11, with 21 bases in between. The CDR3 contains 14 residues. CDR1 and CDR2 (germline): LNHNV, YYDKDF (reference sequence). CDR3 bases: TGTGCCACCAGCACCGACCGGGACTCCTCAGCGGAGTACTTC. Its protein is CATSTDRDSSAEYF.

The V call is TRBV30, the J call TRBJ1-5, with unresolved D. The germline V and J ends were trimmed by 2 bases and 7 bases, with 12 bases remaining between them. Germline V gene lookup returns CDR1 GTSNPN and CDR2 SVGIG (reference sequence). This CDR3 contains 13 residues. CDR3 sequence: CAWSITALQPQHF. CDR3 sequence (DNA): TGTGCCTGGAGTATTACAGCTCTCCAGCCCCAGCATTTT.

The V gene is TRBV4-3, the J gene TRBJ2-3; D possibly corresponds to TRBD1 (5 bases). Germline V CDR1 and CDR2: LGHNA, YSLEER. This CDR3 spans 14 amino acids. V lost 5 bases, J lost 0 bases, and 9 bases lay in between. CDR3 residues: CASSRRTSTDTQYF. The CDR3 DNA reads TGCGCCAGCAGCAGGCGGACAAGCACAGATACGCAGTATTTT.

The gene calls are TRBV5-4 and TRBJ2-2; the match to TRBD1 covers 9 bases. V lost 3 bases and J lost 6; bases outside the gene matches: 9. CDR3 length: 16 residues. From germline, CDR1 is SGHNT and CDR2 YYREEE (reference sequence). CDR3 sequence reads: CASSSPHGTGPGELFF. Here the CDR3 DNA reads TGTGCCAGCAGCTCGCCACATGGGACAGGGCCCGGGGAGCTGTTTTTT.

This clone has a handful of counts. The chain carries TRBV4-1 and TRBJ1-5; 8 positions agree with TRBD1. The V gene end was trimmed by 0 bases and the J gene end by 8 bases; junction bases not matched to a gene: 9. The CDR3 has 16 residues. The germline V gene encodes CDR1 MGHRA and CDR2 YSYEKL. CDR3 amino acids: CASSQESPRGRKPQHF. CDR3 bases: TGCGCCAGCAGCCAAGAAAGTCCCAGGGGGCGTAAGCCCCAGCATTTT.

V and J are TRBV4-2 and TRBJ2-1; TRBD2 matches 7 bases. The V gene's germline CDR1 is LGHNA and CDR2 YNFKEQ. There are 15 residues in the CDR3. V lost 6 bases and J lost 5; bases outside the gene matches: 10. CDR3 DNA: TGTGCCAGCAGTCGAAATAGCGGGTACAACAATGAGCAGTTCTTC. Protein: CASSRNSGYNNEQFF.

This clone was detected only a few times. Other DNA sequences in this specimen translate into the identical CDR3. V gene TRBV5-1 combines with J gene TRBJ1-6; D is perhaps TRBD1 (6 bases). CDR1 is SGHRS and CDR2 is YFSETQ in the germline V gene. V lost 0 bases to trimming and J lost 7 bases, with 8 bases between them. The CDR3 runs to 14 residues. In nucleotides, the CDR3 is TGCGCCAGCAGCTTGGGGCAGGGGAATTCACCCCTCCACTTT. Translation gives CASSLGQGNSPLHF.

The V call is TRBV27, the J call TRBJ2-5; no definite D call. This CDR3 has 13 amino acids. V lost 3 bases and J 0 bases, leaving 5 bases between the germline ends. Germline CDR1 reads MNHEY; CDR2 reads SMNVEV (reference sequence). In DNA, the CDR3 is TGTGCCAGCAGTTTGAGCTACCAAGAGACCCAGTACTTC. This encodes CASSLSYQETQYF.

This rearrangement joins TRBV11-2 to TRBJ2-1; the match to TRBD1 covers 8 bases. The CDR3 consists of 16 residues. The germline CDR1 and CDR2 sequences are SGHAT and FQNNGV. The V segment lost 5 bases and the J segment 0 bases; nucleotides outside the gene matches: 6. The CDR3 DNA sequence: TGTGCCAGCAGCACCTGGACAGGGAACTCCTACAATGAGCAGTTCTTC. Amino acids: CASSTWTGNSYNEQFF.

The chain links TRBV28 to TRBJ2-7; a weak D match, TRBD2 (6 bases). V was pared by 2 bases and J by 2 bases, with 13 bases between. The CDR3 consists of 15 residues. Germline V gives CDR1 MDHEN, CDR2 SYDVKM. The CDR3 DNA is TGTGCCAGCAGTTTAGGCGGGACTCCCGCCTACGAGCAGTACTTC. Residues: CASSLGGTPAYEQYF.

The chain uses TRBV6-1 and TRBJ2-1; TRBD2 matches 8 bases. The V and J ends lost 7 bases and 4 bases, in that order; junction bases with no gene match: 9. Per the germline V gene, CDR1 is MNHNS and CDR2 is SASEGT. The CDR3 sequence is 15 residues long. CDR3 DNA sequence: TGTGCCAGCACCCTGTTGACTAGCGCTTACAATGAGCAGTTCTTC. Translated, it gives CASTLLTSAYNEQFF.

The DNA of the CDR3 is TGTGCCAGTAGTATGGGCAGAGGAGGCTATGGCTACACCTTC. This encodes CASSMGRGGYGYTF. V is TRBV19 and J is TRBJ1-2; no firm D call. This CDR3 is 14 amino acids long. The ends were cut back, 3 bases at V and 4 bases at J, with 12 bases in the middle. CDR1 and CDR2 (germline): LNHDA, SQIVND (reference sequence).

The chain combines TRBV14 with TRBJ2-5, with 11 bases identical to TRBD2. Germline V CDR1 and CDR2: SGHDN, FVKESK. This CDR3 comprises 15 residues. Germline trimming cut 2 bases from V and 4 bases from J; bases unmatched to any gene: 3. The CDR3, as DNA: TGTGCCAGCAGCCAACTACTAGCGGGAGTAGAGACCCAGTACTTC. It yields the protein CASSQLLAGVETQYF.

V and J are TRBV6-6 and TRBJ1-2; TRBD1 matches at 7 bases. The CDR3 runs 15 residues. Unmatched junction bases numbered 14, after V lost 5 bases and J lost 8 bases. Per germline, CDR1 MNHNY and CDR2 SVGAGI (reference sequence). As DNA, the CDR3 is TGTGCCAGCAGTACCCCCCGGGACAGCCGGCTGGGCTACACCTTC. Translation gives CASSTPRDSRLGYTF.

The chain uses TRBV2 and TRBJ1-6; TRBD1 might be the D (6 bases). The germline CDR1 and CDR2 sequences are SNHLY and FYNNEI. Trimming removed 6 bases at V and 4 bases at J, with 10 bases between. The CDR3 spans 14 residues. This chain's CDR3 is CASRADRYNSPLHF. Here the CDR3 DNA reads TGTGCCAGCAGAGCTGACAGGTATAATTCACCCCTCCACTTT.

The chain links TRBV5-4 to TRBJ2-7; 8 nucleotides line up with TRBD1. This CDR3 is 14 amino acids long. The V segment lost 0 bases and the J segment 7 bases; nucleotides outside the gene matches: 6. Germline V gene data show CDR1 as SGHNT and CDR2 as YYREEE (reference sequence). The DNA for the CDR3 is TGTGCCAGCAGCTTGGATGCAGGGGGCGGGGAGCAGTACTTC. It translates to CASSLDAGGGEQYF.

The rearrangement joins TRBV28 to TRBJ2-5, with D uncertain. Germline CDR1 reads MDHEN; CDR2 reads SYDVKM. The CDR3 is 13 amino acids. V was cut by 5 bases and J by 2 bases, with 9 bases left in between. CDR3 in amino acids: CASSNSLQETQYF. The CDR3 coding sequence is TGTGCCAGCAGTAACAGTTTACAAGAGACCCAGTACTTC.

The CDR3 nucleotides read TGTGCCAGCAGTTACGGACTAGCCCAAGAGACCCAGTACTTC. It translates to CASSYGLAQETQYF. This chain uses TRBV6-5 with TRBJ2-5; 8 bases fit TRBD2. The CDR3 consists of 14 residues. The V and J ends lost 2 bases and 1 base, in that order; junction bases with no gene match: 0. CDR1 and CDR2 (germline): MNHEY, SVGAGI.

This clone was observed once. This chain links TRBV6-1 with TRBJ1-6; 8 nucleotides agree with TRBD1. There are 15 residues in the CDR3. Germline CDR1 and CDR2: MNHNS and SASEGT. V trimming: 2 bases; J trimming: 7 bases; junction bases outside the gene matches: 4. CDR3 protein: CASSEFNRGNSPLHF. The CDR3 bases are TGTGCCAGCAGTGAATTCAACAGGGGGAATTCACCCCTCCACTTT.